Listed here are 16 T cell receptor beta chains from one sample, sequenced in a study of tissue T cells after allogeneic stem cell transplantation. Libraries were prepared by immunoSEQ multiplex PCR; TCRdb keeps only in-frame clonotypes and omits some of them. The repertoire holds over 40,000 clones, with around 66% as singletons. Material: sorted cells pooled from one or two spleens. These receptors were taken from a pool of C57BL/6 mice in good health.

Comments on this clone: The genes are named according to mouse. From the germline J gene comes the end of the CDR3, since the read stops 1 residue before it. The chain combines TRBV13-1 with TRBJ2-7, with 7 positions matching TRBD1. Trimming cost V 2 bases and J 5 bases; bases outside gene matches: 4. Germline values: CDR1 NSHNY, CDR2 SYGAGN. CDR3 size: 13 residues. The CDR3 spells CASSEPTGDEQYF. The sequenced part of the CDR3 DNA is TGTGCCAGCAGTGAGCCCACAGGGGATGAACAGTAC.

As concerns this clone: Germline and genes: mouse. This CDR3 is CASSDRLGGHQNTLYF. The CDR3 DNA, read in part, is TGTGCCAGCAGTGACCGACTGGGGGGGCATCAAAACACCTTGTAC. The chain is built from TRBV13-3 and TRBJ2-4; 12 nucleotides match TRBD2. The read halts 1 residue ahead of the CDR3 end, with the missing end drawn from the germline J gene. There are 16 residues in the CDR3. Per germline, CDR1 NNHDY and CDR2 SYVADS. The V and J ends lost 2 bases and 2 bases, in that order; junction bases with no gene match: 3.

This clone turned up a few times. Any gene name here is a mouse gene name. The CDR3 end is not reached by the read, which stops 1 residue before it; the germline J gene fills it in. V gene TRBV14 combines with J gene TRBJ1-4, with no clear D. This CDR3 is 11 amino acids long. Germline V CDR1 and CDR2: SGHDT, FRDEAV. V lost 3 bases, J lost 3 bases, and 0 bases lay in between. CDR3 amino acids: CASSSNERLFF. The covered CDR3 bases are TGTGCCAGCAGTTCCAACGAAAGATTATTT.

Concerning this clone: The listed genes are named as in mouse. The missing CDR3 end, 1 residue past where the read stops, is filled in from the germline J gene. The chain employs TRBV15 and TRBJ1-1; D gene ambiguous. The CDR3 runs 13 residues. From germline, CDR1 is SGHND and CDR2 FRSKSL. Trimming took 1 base from V and 6 from J, leaving 9 bases between them. This CDR3 is CASSLERGAEVFF. The covered CDR3 bases are TGTGCCAGCAGTTTAGAGCGGGGTGCAGAAGTCTTC.

Points on this clone: Mouse names are used for the genes. The read ends 1 residue shy of where the CDR3 ends; the end is completed using the germline J gene. The chain uses TRBV4 and TRBJ1-1, with a weak D call TRBD1 (6 bases). Germline loops: CDR1 LGHDT, CDR2 YNNKQL (reference sequence). This CDR3 has 13 amino acids. Trimming shortened V by 6 bases and J by 4 bases, and 12 bases separated the two germline ends. Partial CDR3 DNA: TGTGCCAGCAGTCAGGGGAGGGGCACAGAAGTCTTC. Translation gives CASSQGRGTEVF. The complete CDR3 protein is CASSQGRGTEVFF.

Details on this clone: Gene and germline names: mouse. The read terminates 1 residue ahead of where the CDR3 ends, so the germline J gene completes it. The genes are TRBV3 and TRBJ2-3; 12 bases match TRBD2. The V gene end was trimmed by 5 bases and the J gene end by 1 base; junction bases not matched to a gene: 4. Germline CDR1 SNHLY, CDR2 FYNGKV (reference sequence). The CDR3 consists of 16 residues. The part of the CDR3 DNA that was read is TGTGCCAGCAGCAGCCGGGACTGGGGGGGTGCAGAAACGCTGTAT. Protein: CASSSRDWGGAETLY. The entire CDR3 protein is CASSSRDWGGAETLYF.

Concerning this clone itself: Gene and germline names: mouse. The read comes to an end 1 residue before the CDR3 does, leaving the germline J gene to fill in the end. V is TRBV13-2 and J is TRBJ1-4; possible D gene TRBD1, 6 bases. There are 13 residues in the CDR3. CDR1 NNHNN and CDR2 SYGAGS come from the germline V gene (reference sequence). V was clipped by 1 base and J by 7 bases, with 8 bases between them. The CDR3 DNA, read in part, is TGTGCCAGCGGTGATCCAGGGGTCGAAAGATTATTT. Amino acids: CASGDPGVERLF. The full CDR3 reads CASGDPGVERLFF.

On this clone itself: Genes here carry mouse names. The CDR3 end is not reached by the read, which stops 1 residue before it; the germline J gene fills it in. This chain connects TRBV3 to TRBJ2-5, with 8 positions matching TRBD2. This CDR3 contains 15 residues. From germline, CDR1 is SNHLY and CDR2 FYNGKV (reference sequence). The trim removed 4 bases at V and 2 bases at J, leaving 5 bases unmatched. The CDR3: CASSSDWGPQDTQYF. Incomplete CDR3 DNA: TGTGCCAGCAGCTCCGACTGGGGCCCCCAAGACACCCAGTAC.

With regard to this clone: All gene names here are mouse names. Read coverage stops 1 residue before the CDR3 terminus; the germline J gene supplies the remainder. The rearrangement uses TRBV3 and TRBJ2-3, with 7 bases matching TRBD2. Unmatched junction bases numbered 4, after V lost 1 base and J lost 3 bases. Germline loops: CDR1 SNHLY, CDR2 FYNGKV (reference sequence). This CDR3 spans 15 amino acids. The part of the CDR3 DNA that was read is TGTGCCAGCAGCTTAGGGTGGGGGGACGCAGAAACGCTGTAT. Amino acids: CASSLGWGDAETLY. Given in full, the CDR3 is CASSLGWGDAETLYF. The full variable domain, rest sourced from reference TRBV3 and TRBJ2-3, is GPKVLQIPSHQIIDMGQMVTLNCDPVSNHLYFYWYKQILGQQMEFLVNFYNGKVMEKSKLFKDQFSVERPDGSYFTLKIQPTALEDSAVYFCASSLGWGDAETLYFGSGTRLTVL.

On this clone: The gene names here belong to mouse. Read coverage stops 1 residue before the CDR3 terminus; the germline J gene supplies the remainder. This rearrangement joins TRBV2 to TRBJ1-1; 9 bases are shared with TRBD1. The CDR3 covers 14 residues. CDR1 is LGHNA, CDR2 YSYQKL, per germline. The ends lost 2 bases at V and 4 bases at J; junction bases unmatched: 2. The sequenced CDR3 bases are TGTGCCAGCAGCCAAACAGGGGGCTTCACAGAAGTCTTC. This translates into CASSQTGGFTEVF. The CDR3 in its entirety is CASSQTGGFTEVFF. The full variable domain, in which reference TRBV2 and TRBJ1-1 provide the parts outside the CDR3, is DPKIIQKPKYLVAVTGSEKILICEQYLGHNAMYWYRQSAKKPLEFMFSYSYQKLMDNQTASSRFQPQSSKKNHLDLQITALKPDDSATYFCASSQTGGFTEVFFGKGTRLTVV.

As regards this clone: Gene names are mouse gene names. The read ends 1 residue before the CDR3 terminus; that terminus is restored from the germline J gene. The chain combines TRBV12-2 with TRBJ1-6; 10 bases are shared with TRBD1. TRBJ1-6 is labeled an ORF, and its function is uncertain. After removal of 1 base from V and 1 base from J, the junction contained 3 bases not matched to a gene. Germline lookup yields CDR1 SGHLS and CDR2 HYDKME. The CDR3 spans 17 residues. The chain's CDR3 is CASSLTGGASYNSPLYF. The sequenced part of the CDR3 DNA is TGTGCCAGCTCTCTGACAGGGGGCGCCTCCTATAATTCGCCCCTCTAC.

As concerns this clone: The germline and genes are mouse ones. The read terminates 1 residue ahead of where the CDR3 ends, so the germline J gene completes it. The chain links TRBV3 to TRBJ2-1; TRBD2 aligns across 10 bases. Germline V gene data show CDR1 as SNHLY and CDR2 as FYNGKV (reference sequence). The CDR3 sequence is 14 residues long. J gave up 5 bases and V 6 bases, and 4 bases lay outside the gene matches. CDR3 loop: CASSLGGRHAEQFF. Partial CDR3 DNA: TGTGCCAGCAGTCTGGGGGGGCGCCATGCTGAGCAGTTC.

Remarks on this clone: Mouse gene names apply. The DNA ends 1 residue before the CDR3 does, and the rest of the CDR3 is filled in from the germline J gene. The rearrangement joins TRBV16 to TRBJ1-2; D is perhaps TRBD1 (6 bases). The CDR3 is made up of 13 amino acids. Trimming pared 6 bases from V and 2 bases from J, leaving 10 bases between. Germline V gives CDR1 SGHSA, CDR2 FRNQAP. The CDR3 bases that were read are TGTGCAAGCAGTAGGACAGCTAACTCCGACTACACC. Translation gives CASSRTANSDYT. The complete CDR3 sequence is CASSRTANSDYTF.

Regarding this clone: Germline and genes here are mouse. The CDR3 extends 1 residue past the end of the read, so its final part is completed from the germline J gene. This sequence joins TRBV20 and TRBJ1-3; no clear D. V lost 3 bases, J lost 0 bases, and 3 bases lay in between. Germline CDR1 and CDR2: GFQATS and STVNSAI. This CDR3 spans 12 amino acids. CDR3 sequence: CGASNSGNTLYF. The CDR3 DNA, read in part, is TGTGGTGCTAGCAATTCTGGAAATACGCTCTAT.

Details on this clone: Genes here carry mouse names. Coverage ceases 1 residue before the CDR3 finishes, and the germline J gene fills in the end. The chain combines TRBV5 with TRBJ2-2, with D unresolved. Germline V gene data show CDR1 as LGHNA and CDR2 as YNLKQL (reference sequence). CDR3 length: 16 amino acids. V lost 0 bases to trimming and J lost 0 bases, with 8 bases between them. The CDR3 reads CASSQDPGANTGQLYF. The DNA read from the CDR3 is TGTGCCAGCAGCCAAGACCCAGGAGCAAACACCGGGCAGCTCTAC.

A note on this clone: The listed genes are named as in mouse. The CDR3 end lies 1 residue beyond the end of the read and is filled in from the germline J gene. The rearrangement uses TRBV26 and TRBJ1-2, with a possible D match to TRBD1 (6 bases). Trimming took off 3 bases at V and 0 bases at J, with 8 bases between the two ends. The CDR3 runs 14 residues. Germline V gene lookup returns CDR1 KGHPV and CDR2 FQNQEV (reference sequence). CDR3 sequence reads: CASSLWTANSDYTF. The DNA read from the CDR3 is TGTGCCAGCAGTCTATGGACAGCAAACTCCGACTACACC.